This TCR beta chain was identified during a study of blood T cell repertoires in COVID-19. The wider study: Italy, Spain and the United States were the sources of the convalescent and acute COVID-19 samples. In each case, the material was cDNA or gDNA derived from T cells, B-cell-depleted T cells, or PBMCs.

In the authors' methods: How many nucleated cells were present was estimated from reference gene primer amplification. Produced via immunoSEQ multiplex PCR; TCRdb's table is partial and in-frame only. V and J calls and clone size are those listed in that table; D and trimming were worked out from the DNA. The data contain hundreds of thousands of clones, 83% of them singletons. This TCR derives from a middle-aged woman with active or convalescent COVID-19. Sequenced input: peripheral blood.

The DNA for the CDR3 is TGTGCCAGCAGCCAGGCCGCTTTTTCCTCCTATGGCTACACCTTC. It yields the protein CASSQAAFSSYGYTF. This chain connects TRBV4-2 to TRBJ1-2; D call uncertain. There are 15 residues in the CDR3. The germline V gene encodes CDR1 LGHNA and CDR2 YNFKEQ. Trimming cost V 3 bases and J 4 bases, with 15 bases left between them.